This passage covers 10 T cell receptor beta chains from one sample sequenced in a study of T cells in Graves' hyperthyroidism and ophthalmopathy. The investigators amplified TCR beta CDR3 regions from RNA transcripts. TCR CDR3 regions were first amplified by RT-PCR with HTBI primers. A single record per CDR3 protein comes from TCRdb applying MiXCR to the multiplex PCR reads. The sample records approximately 640,000 distinct CDR3 sequences, approximately 15% being singletons. Source material: blood. Receptors were obtained from a man between 50 and 59 years old with Graves' hyperthyroidism.

The chain uses TRBV11-2 and TRBJ2-1; the match to TRBD2 covers 7 bases. V was pared by 5 bases and J by 4 bases, with 14 bases of the junction left unmatched. From germline, CDR1 is SGHAT and CDR2 FQNNGV. The CDR3 runs to 17 residues. Written as DNA, the CDR3 is TGTGCCAGCAGCCAAGATTCGGGCGGGAGTAGATACAATGAGCAGTTCTTC. This gives the protein CASSQDSGGSRYNEQFF.

This clonotype has just a few counts. The gene calls are TRBV10-2 and TRBJ2-7, with D possibly TRBD2 on 6 matching bases. The CDR3 length is 15 residues. Germline loops: CDR1 WSHSY, CDR2 SAAADI. V was cut by 7 bases and J by 5 bases, with 21 bases left in between. The CDR3, as DNA: TGCGCCAGCACCCCCGGAGGGGCGGGTTTTAACGAGCAGTACTTC. It yields the protein CASTPGGAGFNEQYF.

Only a few counts were recorded for this clonotype. This chain connects TRBV7-9 to TRBJ2-6, with TRBD2 as a possible D gene (5 bases). The germline CDR1 and CDR2 sequences are SEHNR and FQNEAQ (reference sequence). The CDR3 is made up of 16 amino acids. V dropped 6 bases and J dropped 2 bases, with 14 bases sitting between them. CDR3 sequence: CASRGGSKAGANVLTF. DNA of the CDR3: TGTGCCAGCAGAGGTGGGAGTAAAGCTGGGGCCAACGTCCTGACTTTC.

At least ten counts were recorded for this clonotype. The genes are TRBV6-2 or TRBV6-3 and TRBJ2-7, with TRBD1 as a possible D gene (6 bases). Germline-derived CDR1 and CDR2 are MNHEY and SVGEGT. Trimming shortened V by 4 bases and J by 5 bases, and 9 bases separated the two germline ends. The CDR3 loop spans 12 amino acids. The CDR3 here is CASSSGTNEQYF. The CDR3 DNA reads as TGTGCCAGCAGTTCCGGGACAAACGAGCAGTACTTC.

This clonotype was seen only a few times. This rearrangement joins TRBV20-1 to TRBJ2-1; no reliable D call. Germline V gene lookup returns CDR1 DFQATT and CDR2 SNEGSKA (reference sequence). V dropped 4 bases and J dropped 2 bases, with 12 bases sitting between them. This CDR3 is built from 14 residues. DNA for the CDR3: TGCAGTGCTATTTGGCTAACAGCCTACAATGAGCAGTTCTTC. Its translation: CSAIWLTAYNEQFF.

This clonotype was seen repeatedly, ten times or more. The rearrangement joins TRBV6-1 to TRBJ1-5; D gene uncertain. Germline V lookup: CDR1 MNHNS, CDR2 SASEGT. The germline V and J ends were trimmed by 2 bases and 0 bases, with 8 bases remaining between them. The CDR3 is 15 amino acids. CDR3 sequence: CASSEFGDSNQPQHF. The CDR3 DNA reads as TGTGCCAGCAGTGAATTCGGGGATAGCAATCAGCCCCAGCATTTT.

The J gene is TRBJ2-1, the V gene TRBV20-1, with 10 bases lining up with TRBD1. The ends lost 6 bases at V and 6 bases at J; junction bases unmatched: 8. Germline CDR1 reads DFQATT; CDR2 reads SNEGSKA (reference sequence). This CDR3 has 14 residues. DNA for the CDR3: TGCAGTGCCCTGGGGACAGGGGTATTCAATGAGCAGTTCTTC. Translated, it gives CSALGTGVFNEQFF.

The gene calls are TRBV10-3 and TRBJ2-2, with 14 bases that match TRBD2. Germline V lookup: CDR1 ENHRY, CDR2 SYGVKD. Trimming took 7 bases from V and 5 from J; bases not matched to a gene: 9. The CDR3 extends over 17 amino acids. The CDR3 protein is CAITGTSGSGWTGELFF. The DNA for the CDR3 is TGTGCCATCACCGGGACTAGCGGGAGTGGATGGACCGGGGAGCTGTTTTTT.

The chain recombines TRBV6-2 or TRBV6-3 with TRBJ1-1; a possible D gene is TRBD1 (6 bases). The CDR3 is made up of 17 amino acids. V was shortened by 2 bases and J by 7 bases, with 23 bases between the two germline ends. Germline values: CDR1 MNHEY, CDR2 SVGEGT. The CDR3 region has the DNA TGTGCCAGCAGTTACCGTATCGGGACATCGGTTTTTGATGAAGCTTTCTTT. It specifies CASSYRIGTSVFDEAFF.

This clonotype has a count of ten or more. The rearrangement links TRBV12-3 or TRBV12-4 to TRBJ2-1, with D possibly being TRBD1 or TRBD2 (6 bases each). CDR3 length equals 14 residues. Trimming removed 10 bases from V and 4 bases from J, with 17 bases in between. In DNA, the CDR3 is TGTGCCACCGGGGGCCCGTCCAATTACAATGAGCAGTTCTTC. Encoded protein: CATGGPSNYNEQFF.